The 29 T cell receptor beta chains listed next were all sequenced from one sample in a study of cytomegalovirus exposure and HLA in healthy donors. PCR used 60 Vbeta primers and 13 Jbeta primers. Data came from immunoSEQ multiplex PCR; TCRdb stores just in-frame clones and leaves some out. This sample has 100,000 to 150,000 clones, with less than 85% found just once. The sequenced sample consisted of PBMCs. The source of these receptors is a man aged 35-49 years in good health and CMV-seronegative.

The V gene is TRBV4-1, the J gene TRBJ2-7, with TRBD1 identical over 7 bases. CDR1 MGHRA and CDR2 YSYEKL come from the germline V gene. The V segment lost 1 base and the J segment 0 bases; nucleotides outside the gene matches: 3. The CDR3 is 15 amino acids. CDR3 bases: TGCGCCAGCAGCCAAGCGGGACAGTCCTCCTACGAGCAGTACTTC. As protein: CASSQAGQSSYEQYF.

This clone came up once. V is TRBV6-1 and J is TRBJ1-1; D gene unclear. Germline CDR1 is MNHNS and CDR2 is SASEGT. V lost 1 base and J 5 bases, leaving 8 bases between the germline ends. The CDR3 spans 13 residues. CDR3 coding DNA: TGTGCCAGCAGTGAAGTGTCCCAGACTGAAGCTTTCTTT. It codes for CASSEVSQTEAFF.

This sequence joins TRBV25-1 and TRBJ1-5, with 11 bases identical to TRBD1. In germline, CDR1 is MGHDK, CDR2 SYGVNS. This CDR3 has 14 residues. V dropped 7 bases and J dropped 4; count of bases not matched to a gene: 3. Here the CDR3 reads CASTGTGGNQPQHF. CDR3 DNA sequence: TGTGCCAGCACCGGGACAGGGGGGAATCAGCCCCAGCATTTT.

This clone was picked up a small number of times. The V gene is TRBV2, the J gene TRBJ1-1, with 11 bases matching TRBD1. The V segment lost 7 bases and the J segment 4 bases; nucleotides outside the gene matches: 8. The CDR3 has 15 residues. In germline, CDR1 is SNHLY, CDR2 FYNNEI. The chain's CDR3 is CASTRDRGRSTEAFF. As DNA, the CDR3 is TGTGCCAGCACACGGGACAGGGGGAGGTCCACTGAAGCTTTCTTT. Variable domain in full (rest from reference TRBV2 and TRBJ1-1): EPEVTQTPSHQVTQMGQEVILRCVPISNHLYFYWYRQILGQKVEFLVSFYNNEISEKSEIFDDQFSVERPDGSNFTLKIRSTKLEDSAMYFCASTRDRGRSTEAFFGQGTRLTVV.

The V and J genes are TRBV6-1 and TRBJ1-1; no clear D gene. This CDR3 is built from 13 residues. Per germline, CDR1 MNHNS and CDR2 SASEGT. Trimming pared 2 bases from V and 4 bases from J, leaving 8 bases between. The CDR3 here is CASSEWATTEAFF. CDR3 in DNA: TGTGCCAGCAGTGAATGGGCGACCACTGAAGCTTTCTTT.

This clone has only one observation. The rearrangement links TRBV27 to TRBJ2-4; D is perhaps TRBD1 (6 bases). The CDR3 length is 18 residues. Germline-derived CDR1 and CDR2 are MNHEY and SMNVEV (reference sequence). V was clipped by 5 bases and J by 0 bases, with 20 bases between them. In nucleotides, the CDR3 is TGTGCCAGCAGTCCCATAGGACAGTCCATTCTAGCCAAAAACATTCAGTACTTC. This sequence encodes CASSPIGQSILAKNIQYF.

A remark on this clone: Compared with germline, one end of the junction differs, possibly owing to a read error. The CDR3 spells CASSPRQGPSFEQYF. The CDR3 DNA follows: TGTGCCAGCAGCCCCCGACAGGGCCCCTCCTTCGAGCAGTACTTC. The chain recombines TRBV5-8 with TRBJ2-7; 7 nucleotides line up with TRBD1. The CDR3 spans 15 residues. CDR1 is SGHTS, CDR2 YDEGEE, per germline.

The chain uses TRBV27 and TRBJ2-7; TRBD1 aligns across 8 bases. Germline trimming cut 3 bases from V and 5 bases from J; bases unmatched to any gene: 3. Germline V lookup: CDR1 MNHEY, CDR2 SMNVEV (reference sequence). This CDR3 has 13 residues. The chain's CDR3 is CASSLQGANEQYF. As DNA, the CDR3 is TGTGCCAGCAGTTTGCAGGGGGCTAACGAGCAGTACTTC.

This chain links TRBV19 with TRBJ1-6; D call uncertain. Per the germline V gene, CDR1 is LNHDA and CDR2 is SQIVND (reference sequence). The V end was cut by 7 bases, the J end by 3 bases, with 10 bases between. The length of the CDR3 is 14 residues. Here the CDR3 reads CASTPGNYNSPLHF. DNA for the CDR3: TGTGCCAGTACCCCCGGGAACTATAATTCACCCCTCCACTTT.

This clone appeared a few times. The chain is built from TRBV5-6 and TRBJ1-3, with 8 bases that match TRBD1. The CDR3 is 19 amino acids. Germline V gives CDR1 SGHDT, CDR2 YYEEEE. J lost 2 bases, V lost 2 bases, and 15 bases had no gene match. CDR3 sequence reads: CASSFSRTGLRKPGNTIYF. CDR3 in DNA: TGTGCCAGCAGCTTCAGCCGGACAGGGCTGAGGAAACCTGGAAACACCATATATTTT.

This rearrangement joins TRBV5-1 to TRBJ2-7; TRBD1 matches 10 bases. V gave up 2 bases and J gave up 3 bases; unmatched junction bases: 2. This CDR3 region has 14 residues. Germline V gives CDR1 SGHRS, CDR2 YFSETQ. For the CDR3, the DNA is TGCGCCAGCAGCTTCGGACAGGGGGGCTACGAGCAGTACTTC. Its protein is CASSFGQGGYEQYF. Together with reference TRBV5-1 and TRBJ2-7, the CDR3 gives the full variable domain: KAGVTQTPRYLIKTRGQQVTLSCSPISGHRSVSWYQQTPGQGLQFLFEYFSETQRNKGNFPGRFSGRQFSNSRSEMNVSTLELGDSALYLCASSFGQGGYEQYFGPGTRLTVT.

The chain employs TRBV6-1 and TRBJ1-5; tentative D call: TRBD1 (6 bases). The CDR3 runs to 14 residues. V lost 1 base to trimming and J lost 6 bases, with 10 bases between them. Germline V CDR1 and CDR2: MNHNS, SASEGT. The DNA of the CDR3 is TGTGCCAGCAGTGAAGGCGGGGGCCGTCAGCCCCAGCATTTT. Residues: CASSEGGGRQPQHF.

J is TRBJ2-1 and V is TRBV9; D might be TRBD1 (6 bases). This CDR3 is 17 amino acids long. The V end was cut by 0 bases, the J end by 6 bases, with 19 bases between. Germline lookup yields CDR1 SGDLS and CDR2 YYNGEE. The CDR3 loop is CASSVVGAGVSGNEQFF. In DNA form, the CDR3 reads TGTGCCAGCAGCGTAGTTGGAGCAGGGGTCTCGGGCAATGAGCAGTTCTTC.

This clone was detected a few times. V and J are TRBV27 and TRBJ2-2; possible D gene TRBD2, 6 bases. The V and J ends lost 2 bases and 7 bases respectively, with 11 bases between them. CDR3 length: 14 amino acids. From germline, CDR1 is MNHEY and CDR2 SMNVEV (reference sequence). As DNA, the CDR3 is TGTGCCAGCAGTTTACGGGGGAGCGGCGGGGAGCTGTTTTTT. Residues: CASSLRGSGGELFF.

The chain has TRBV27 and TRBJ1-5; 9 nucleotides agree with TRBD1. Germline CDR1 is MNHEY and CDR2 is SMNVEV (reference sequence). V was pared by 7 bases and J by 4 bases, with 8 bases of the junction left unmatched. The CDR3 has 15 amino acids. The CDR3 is CASNPGTGLNQPQHF. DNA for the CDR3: TGTGCCAGCAACCCCGGGACAGGGTTAAATCAGCCCCAGCATTTT.

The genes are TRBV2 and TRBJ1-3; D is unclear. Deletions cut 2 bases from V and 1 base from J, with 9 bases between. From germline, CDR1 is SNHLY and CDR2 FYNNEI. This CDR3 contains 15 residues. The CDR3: CASSERSGSGNTIYF. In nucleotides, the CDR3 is TGTGCCAGCAGTGAACGAAGCGGATCTGGAAACACCATATATTTT. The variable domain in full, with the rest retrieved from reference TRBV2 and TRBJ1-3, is EPEVTQTPSHQVTQMGQEVILRCVPISNHLYFYWYRQILGQKVEFLVSFYNNEISEKSEIFDDQFSVERPDGSNFTLKIRSTKLEDSAMYFCASSERSGSGNTIYFGEGSWLTVV.

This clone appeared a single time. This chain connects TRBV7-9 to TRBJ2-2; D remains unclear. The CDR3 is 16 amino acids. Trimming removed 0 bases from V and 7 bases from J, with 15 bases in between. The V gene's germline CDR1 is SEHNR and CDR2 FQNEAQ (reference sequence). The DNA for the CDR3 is TGTGCCAGCAGCTTAGCGATTGGTATCAACGGCGGGGAGCTGTTTTTT. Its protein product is CASSLAIGINGGELFF.

CDR3 loop: CASSFGLAEGYEQYF. The DNA for the CDR3 is TGTGCCAGCAGCTTTGGACTAGCTGAAGGGTACGAGCAGTACTTC. V gene TRBV7-2 combines with J gene TRBJ2-7; TRBD2 matches at 8 bases. The CDR3 loop spans 15 amino acids. The germline V gene encodes CDR1 SGHTA and CDR2 FQGNSA. V lost 3 bases, J lost 4 bases, and 8 bases stayed unmatched.

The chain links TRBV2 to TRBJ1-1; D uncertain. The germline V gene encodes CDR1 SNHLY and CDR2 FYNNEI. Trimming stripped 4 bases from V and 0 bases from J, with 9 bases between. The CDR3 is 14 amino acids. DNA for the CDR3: TGTGCCAGCAGTGTTTCTTTTATGAACACTGAAGCTTTCTTT. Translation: CASSVSFMNTEAFF.

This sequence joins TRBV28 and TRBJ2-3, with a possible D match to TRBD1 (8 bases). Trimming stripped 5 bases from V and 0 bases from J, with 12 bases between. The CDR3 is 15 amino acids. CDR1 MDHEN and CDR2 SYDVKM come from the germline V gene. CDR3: CASSPQGGSTDTQYF. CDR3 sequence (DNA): TGTGCCAGCAGTCCACAGGGGGGGAGCACAGATACGCAGTATTTT.

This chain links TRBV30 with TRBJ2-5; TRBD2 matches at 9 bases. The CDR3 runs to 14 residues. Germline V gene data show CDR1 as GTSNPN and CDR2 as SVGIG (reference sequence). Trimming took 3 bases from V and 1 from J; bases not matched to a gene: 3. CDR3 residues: CAWRLAGAQETQYF. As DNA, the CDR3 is TGTGCCTGGAGGTTAGCGGGGGCCCAAGAGACCCAGTACTTC.

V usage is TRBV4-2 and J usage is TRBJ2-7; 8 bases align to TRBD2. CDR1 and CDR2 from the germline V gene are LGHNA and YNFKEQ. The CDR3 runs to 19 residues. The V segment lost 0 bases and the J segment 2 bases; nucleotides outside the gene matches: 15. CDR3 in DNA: TGTGCCAGCAGCCAAGATGAAACTAGCGGAGCAACCACCCCCTACGAGCAGTACTTC. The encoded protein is CASSQDETSGATTPYEQYF.

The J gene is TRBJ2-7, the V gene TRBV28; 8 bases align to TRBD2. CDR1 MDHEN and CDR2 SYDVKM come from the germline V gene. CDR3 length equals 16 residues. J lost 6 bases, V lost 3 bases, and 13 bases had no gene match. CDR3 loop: CASSFPGGLGSREQYF. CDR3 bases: TGTGCCAGCAGTTTCCCGGGGGGACTAGGTAGTCGCGAGCAGTACTTC. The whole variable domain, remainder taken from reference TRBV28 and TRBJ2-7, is DVKVTQSSRYLVKRTGEKVFLECVQDMDHENMFWYRQDPGLGLRLIYFSYDVKMKEKGDIPEGYSVSREKKERFSLILESASTNQTSMYLCASSFPGGLGSREQYFGPGTRLTVT.

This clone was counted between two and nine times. The DNA for the CDR3 is TGTGCCAGCAGTTACGGCCGAGGCTACACCTTC. Amino acid sequence: CASSYGRGYTF. The chain combines TRBV6-5 with TRBJ1-2; the D is unclear. V lost 2 bases to trimming and J lost 8 bases, with 6 bases between them. The CDR3 is 11 residues long. Germline CDR1 MNHEY, CDR2 SVGAGI.

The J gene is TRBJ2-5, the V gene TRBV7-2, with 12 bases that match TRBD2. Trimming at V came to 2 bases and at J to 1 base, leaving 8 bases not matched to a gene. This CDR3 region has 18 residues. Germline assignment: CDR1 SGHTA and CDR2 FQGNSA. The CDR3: CASSLLLAGGPLQETQYF. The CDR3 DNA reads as TGTGCCAGCAGCTTACTACTAGCGGGGGGTCCCCTCCAAGAGACCCAGTACTTC.

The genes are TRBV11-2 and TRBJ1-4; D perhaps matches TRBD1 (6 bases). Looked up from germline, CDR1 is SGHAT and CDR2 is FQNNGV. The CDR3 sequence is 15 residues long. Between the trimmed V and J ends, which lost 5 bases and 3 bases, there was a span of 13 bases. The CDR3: CASSLAGQSNEKLFF. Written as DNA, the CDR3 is TGTGCCAGCAGCCTAGCCGGACAGTCTAATGAAAAACTGTTTTTT. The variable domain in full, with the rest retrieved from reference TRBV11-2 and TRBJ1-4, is EAGVAQSPRYKIIEKRQSVAFWCNPISGHATLYWYQQILGQGPKLLIQFQNNGVVDDSQLPKDRFSAERLKGVDSTLKIQPAKLEDSAVYLCASSLAGQSNEKLFFGSGTQLSVL.

The CDR3 DNA sequence: TGCAGCGTTGCCCGGGGTTCCTACGAGCAGTACTTC. Translating it yields CSVARGSYEQYF. V is TRBV29-1 and J is TRBJ2-7; possibly TRBD2 for D (5 bases). Between the trimmed V and J ends, which lost 4 bases and 1 base, there was a span of 8 bases. CDR3 length: 12 residues. Looked up from germline, CDR1 is SQVTM and CDR2 is ANQGSEA.

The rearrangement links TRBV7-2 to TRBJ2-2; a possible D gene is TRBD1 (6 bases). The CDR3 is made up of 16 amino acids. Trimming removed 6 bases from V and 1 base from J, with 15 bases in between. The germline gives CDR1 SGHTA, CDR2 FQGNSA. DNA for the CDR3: TGTGCCAGCAGGCGGACAGTCCGAATGAACACCGGGGAGCTGTTTTTT. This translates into CASRRTVRMNTGELFF.

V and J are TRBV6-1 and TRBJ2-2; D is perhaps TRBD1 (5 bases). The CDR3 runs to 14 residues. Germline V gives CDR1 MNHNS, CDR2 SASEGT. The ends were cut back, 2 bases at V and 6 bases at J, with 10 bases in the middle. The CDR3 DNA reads TGTGCCAGCAGTGAAATTTGGGGCTCCGGGGAGCTGTTTTTT. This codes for CASSEIWGSGELFF.